This T cell receptor (beta chain) was captured by sequencing in a study of T cell responses to AZD1222 COVID-19 vaccine. The wider study: Pooled samples include second doses given at about 4 or 12 weeks. Study-level points and caveats: There were mostly white British donors and more females than males, and clonal diversity was possibly underestimated. Increases in Spike-specific TCR breadth and depth were seen after two AZD1222 doses. Mapped onto spike, vaccine-associated CD4 TCRs spanned it and were dominant at 160-218 and 743-854.

J was trimmed by 3 bases and V by 5 bases; bases with no gene match: 7. The CDR3 extends over 14 amino acids. Germline CDR1 is SGHTA and CDR2 is FQGNSA. Some clones are missing from TCRdb's copy, which holds only in-frame ones; the method was immunoSEQ multiplex PCR. The table lists 130,000 to 150,000 clones, 88% of them singletons. On this clone: The antigen is undetermined.

V usage is TRBV7-2 and J usage is TRBJ2-7, with 7 nucleotides matching TRBD1. This clonotype originated in an adult in good health. The source material was peripheral blood, sampled on day 0 of AZD1222 vaccination. The CDR3: CASSAGTALYEQYF. The CDR3 DNA is TGTGCCAGCAGCGCCGGGACAGCCCTCTACGAGCAGTACTTC.